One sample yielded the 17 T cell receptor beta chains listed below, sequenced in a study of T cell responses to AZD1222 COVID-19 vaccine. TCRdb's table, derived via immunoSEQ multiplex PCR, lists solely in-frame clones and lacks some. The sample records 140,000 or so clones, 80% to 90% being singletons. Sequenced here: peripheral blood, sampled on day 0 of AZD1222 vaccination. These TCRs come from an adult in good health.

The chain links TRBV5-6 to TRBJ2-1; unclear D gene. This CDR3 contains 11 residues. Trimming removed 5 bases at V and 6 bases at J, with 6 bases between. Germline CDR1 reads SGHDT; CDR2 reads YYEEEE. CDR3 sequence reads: CASREGNEQFF. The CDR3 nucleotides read TGTGCCAGCAGGGAAGGCAATGAGCAGTTCTTC.

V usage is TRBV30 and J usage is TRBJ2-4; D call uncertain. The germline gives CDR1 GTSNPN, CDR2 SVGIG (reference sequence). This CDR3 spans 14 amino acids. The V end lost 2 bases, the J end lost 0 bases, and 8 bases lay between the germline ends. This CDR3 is CAWSSFKAKNIQYF. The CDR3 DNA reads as TGTGCCTGGAGTAGTTTCAAAGCCAAAAACATTCAGTACTTC.

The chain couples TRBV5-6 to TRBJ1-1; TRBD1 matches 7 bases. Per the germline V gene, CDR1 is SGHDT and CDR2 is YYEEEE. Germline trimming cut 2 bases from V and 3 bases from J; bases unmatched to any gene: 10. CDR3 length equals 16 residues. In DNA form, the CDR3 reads TGTGCCAGCAGCTTTTTGCCAGGGGGAGCGGACACTGAAGCTTTCTTT. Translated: CASSFLPGGADTEAFF.

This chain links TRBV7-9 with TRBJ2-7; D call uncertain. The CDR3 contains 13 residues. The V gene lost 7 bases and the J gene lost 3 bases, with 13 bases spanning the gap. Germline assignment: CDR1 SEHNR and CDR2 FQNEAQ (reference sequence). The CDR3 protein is CASTSANYYEQYF. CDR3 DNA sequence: TGTGCCAGCACCAGCGCAAACTACTACGAGCAGTACTTC.

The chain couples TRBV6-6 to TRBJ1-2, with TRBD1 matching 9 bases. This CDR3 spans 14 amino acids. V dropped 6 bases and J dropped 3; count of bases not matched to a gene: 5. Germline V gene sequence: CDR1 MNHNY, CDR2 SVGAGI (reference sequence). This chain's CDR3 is CASSPGQGDYGYTF. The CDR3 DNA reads TGTGCCAGCAGCCCGGGACAGGGCGACTATGGCTACACCTTC.

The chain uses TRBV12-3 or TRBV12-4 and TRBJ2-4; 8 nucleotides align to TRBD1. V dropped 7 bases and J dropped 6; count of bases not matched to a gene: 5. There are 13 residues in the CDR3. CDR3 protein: CASKTGVGNIQYF. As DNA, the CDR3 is TGTGCCAGCAAGACAGGGGTAGGAAACATTCAGTACTTC.

The CDR3 loop reads CASSLWGQYTEAFF. CDR3 nucleotides: TGTGCCAGCAGCTTATGGGGACAGTACACTGAAGCTTTCTTT. The chain carries TRBV7-2 and TRBJ1-1; 7 bases are shared with TRBD1. After removal of 2 bases from V and 3 bases from J, the junction contained 3 bases not matched to a gene. Germline V CDR1 and CDR2: SGHTA, FQGNSA. The CDR3 runs 14 residues.

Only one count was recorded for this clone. The DNA of the CDR3 is TGTGCCAGTAGTATCTCGCTCCCCCTCCCCGGGGAGCTGTTTTTT. This codes for CASSISLPLPGELFF. The rearrangement links TRBV19 to TRBJ2-2, with D unresolved. The CDR3 spans 15 residues. V lost 3 bases, J lost 6 bases, and 14 bases lay in between. Germline CDR1 reads LNHDA; CDR2 reads SQIVND (reference sequence).

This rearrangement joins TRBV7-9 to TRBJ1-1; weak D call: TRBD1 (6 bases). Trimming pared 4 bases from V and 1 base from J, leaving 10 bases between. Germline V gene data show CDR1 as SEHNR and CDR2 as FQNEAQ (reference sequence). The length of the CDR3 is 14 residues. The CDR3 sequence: CASSWGGSNTEAFF. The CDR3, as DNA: TGTGCCAGCAGCTGGGGGGGCTCGAACACTGAAGCTTTCTTT. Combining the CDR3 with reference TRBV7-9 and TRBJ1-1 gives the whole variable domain DTGVSQNPRHKITKRGQNVTFRCDPISEHNRLYWYRQTLGQGPEFLTYFQNEAQLEKSRLLSDRFSAERPKGSFSTLEIQRTEQGDSAMYLCASSWGGSNTEAFFGQGTRLTVV.

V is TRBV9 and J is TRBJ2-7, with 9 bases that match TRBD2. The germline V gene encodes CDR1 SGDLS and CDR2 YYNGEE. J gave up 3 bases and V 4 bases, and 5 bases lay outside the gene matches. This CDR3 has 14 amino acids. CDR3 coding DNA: TGTGCCAGCAGCCCAAGCGGGAGGTTCTACGAGCAGTACTTC. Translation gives CASSPSGRFYEQYF.

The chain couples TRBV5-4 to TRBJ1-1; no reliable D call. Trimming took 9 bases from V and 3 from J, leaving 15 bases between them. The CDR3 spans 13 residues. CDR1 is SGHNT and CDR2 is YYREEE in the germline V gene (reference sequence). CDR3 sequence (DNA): TGTGCCATAGGACCGCTTCGAGACACTGAAGCTTTCTTT. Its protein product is CAIGPLRDTEAFF.

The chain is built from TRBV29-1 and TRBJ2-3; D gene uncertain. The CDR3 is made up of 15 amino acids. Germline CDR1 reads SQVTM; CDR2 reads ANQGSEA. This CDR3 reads CVQNVRDFYTDTQYF. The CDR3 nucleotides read TGCGTACAAAATGTTAGGGATTTTTACACAGATACGCAGTATTTT.

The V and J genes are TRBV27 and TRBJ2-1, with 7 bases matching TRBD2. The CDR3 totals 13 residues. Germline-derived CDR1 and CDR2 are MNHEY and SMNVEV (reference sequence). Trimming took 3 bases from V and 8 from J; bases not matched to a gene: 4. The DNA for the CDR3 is TGTGCCAGCAGTTTTGGGCGGGGGTATGAGCAGTTCTTC. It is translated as CASSFGRGYEQFF.

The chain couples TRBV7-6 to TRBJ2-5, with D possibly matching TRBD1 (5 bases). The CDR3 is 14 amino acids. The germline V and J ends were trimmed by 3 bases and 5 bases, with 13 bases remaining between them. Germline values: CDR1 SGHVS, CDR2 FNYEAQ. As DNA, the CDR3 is TGTGCCAGCAGCTTTTCCAGGGCTGACGAGACCCAGTACTTC. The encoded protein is CASSFSRADETQYF.

This chain's CDR3 is CASRGTGLIYGYTF. The CDR3 DNA follows: TGTGCCAGCAGGGGGACAGGTCTGATCTATGGCTACACCTTC. The rearrangement links TRBV6-6 to TRBJ1-2; 8 positions match TRBD1. The junction had 7 bases not matched to a gene; V was cut back by 6 bases and J by 4 bases. From germline, CDR1 is MNHNY and CDR2 SVGAGI (reference sequence). The CDR3 spans 14 residues.

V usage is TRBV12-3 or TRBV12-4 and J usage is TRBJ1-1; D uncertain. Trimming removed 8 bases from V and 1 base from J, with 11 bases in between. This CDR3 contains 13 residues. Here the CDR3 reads CASARTWNTEAFF. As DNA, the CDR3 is TGTGCCAGCGCCCGTACATGGAACACTGAAGCTTTCTTT.

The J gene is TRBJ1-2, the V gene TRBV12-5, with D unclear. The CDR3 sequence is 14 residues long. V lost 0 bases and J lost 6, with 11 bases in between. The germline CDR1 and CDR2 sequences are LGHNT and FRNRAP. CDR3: CASGLVRGLNGYTF. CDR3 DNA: TGTGCTAGTGGTTTGGTACGCGGTTTGAATGGCTACACCTTC.